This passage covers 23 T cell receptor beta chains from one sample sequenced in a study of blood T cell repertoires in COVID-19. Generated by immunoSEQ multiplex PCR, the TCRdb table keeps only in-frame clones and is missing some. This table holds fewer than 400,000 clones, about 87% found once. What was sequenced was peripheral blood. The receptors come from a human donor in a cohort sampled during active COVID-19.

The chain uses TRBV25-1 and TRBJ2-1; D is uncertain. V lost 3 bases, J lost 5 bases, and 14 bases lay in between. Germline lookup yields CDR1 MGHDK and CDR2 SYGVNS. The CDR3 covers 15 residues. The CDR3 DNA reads TGTGCCAGCAGTGATTTGACGGAGAAGAACAATGAGCAGTTCTTC. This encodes CASSDLTEKNNEQFF.

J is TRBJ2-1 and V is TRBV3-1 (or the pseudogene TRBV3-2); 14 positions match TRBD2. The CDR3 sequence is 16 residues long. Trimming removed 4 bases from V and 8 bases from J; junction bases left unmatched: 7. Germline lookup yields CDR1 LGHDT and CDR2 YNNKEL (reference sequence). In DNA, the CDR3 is TGTGCCAGCAGCCTCGGGACTAGCGGGAGTGAAGATGAGCAGTTCTTC. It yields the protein CASSLGTSGSEDEQFF.

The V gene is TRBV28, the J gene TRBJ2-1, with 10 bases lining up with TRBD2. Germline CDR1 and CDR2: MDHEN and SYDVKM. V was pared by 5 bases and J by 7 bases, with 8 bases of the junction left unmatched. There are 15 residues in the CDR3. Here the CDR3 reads CASSTSRLAGNEQFF. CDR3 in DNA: TGTGCCAGCAGTACCAGTCGACTAGCGGGTAATGAGCAGTTCTTC.

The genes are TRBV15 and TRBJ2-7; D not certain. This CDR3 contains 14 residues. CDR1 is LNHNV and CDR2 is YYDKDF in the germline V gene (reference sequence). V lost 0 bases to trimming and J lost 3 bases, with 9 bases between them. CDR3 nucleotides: TGTGCCACCAGCAGAGATACCGAGGTCTACGAGCAGTACTTC. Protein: CATSRDTEVYEQYF.

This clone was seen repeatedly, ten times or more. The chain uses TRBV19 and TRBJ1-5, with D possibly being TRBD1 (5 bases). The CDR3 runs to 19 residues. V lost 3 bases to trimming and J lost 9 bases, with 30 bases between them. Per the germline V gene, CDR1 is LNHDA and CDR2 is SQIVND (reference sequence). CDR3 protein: CASSMRPPQVGAPISPQHF. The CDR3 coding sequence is TGTGCCAGTAGTATGAGACCCCCCCAGGTAGGGGCGCCGATTTCGCCCCAGCATTTT.

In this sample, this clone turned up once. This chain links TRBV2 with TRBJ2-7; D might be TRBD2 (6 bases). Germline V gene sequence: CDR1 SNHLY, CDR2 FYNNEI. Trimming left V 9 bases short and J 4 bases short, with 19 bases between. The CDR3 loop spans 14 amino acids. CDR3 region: CASRVGGVGYEQYF. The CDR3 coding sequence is TGTGCCAGTAGGGTGGGGGGAGTTGGATACGAGCAGTACTTC.

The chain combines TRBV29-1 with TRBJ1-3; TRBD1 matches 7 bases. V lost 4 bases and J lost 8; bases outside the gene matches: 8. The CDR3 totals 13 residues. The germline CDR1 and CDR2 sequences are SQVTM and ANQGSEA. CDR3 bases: TGCAGCGTTGGAGGTGAGGGGGCGGACACCATATATTTT. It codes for CSVGGEGADTIYF. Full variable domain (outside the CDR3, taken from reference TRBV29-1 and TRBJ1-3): SAVISQKPSRDICQRGTSLTIQCQVDSQVTMMFWYRQQPGQSLTLIATANQGSEATYESGFVIDKFPISRPNLTFSTLTVSNMSPEDSSIYLCSVGGEGADTIYFGEGSWLTVV.

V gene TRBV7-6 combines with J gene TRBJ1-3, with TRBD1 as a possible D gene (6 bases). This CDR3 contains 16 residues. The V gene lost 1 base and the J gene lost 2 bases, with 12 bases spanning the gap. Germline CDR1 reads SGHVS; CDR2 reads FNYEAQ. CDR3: CASSLDEKGAGNTIYF. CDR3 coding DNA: TGTGCCAGCAGCTTAGACGAAAAGGGGGCTGGAAACACCATATATTTT.

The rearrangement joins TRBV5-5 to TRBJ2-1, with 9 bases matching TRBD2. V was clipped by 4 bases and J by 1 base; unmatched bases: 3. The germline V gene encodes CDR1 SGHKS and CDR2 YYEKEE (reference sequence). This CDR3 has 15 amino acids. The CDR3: CASSGLAGSYNEQFF. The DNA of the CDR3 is TGTGCCAGCAGCGGTCTAGCGGGGTCCTACAATGAGCAGTTCTTC.

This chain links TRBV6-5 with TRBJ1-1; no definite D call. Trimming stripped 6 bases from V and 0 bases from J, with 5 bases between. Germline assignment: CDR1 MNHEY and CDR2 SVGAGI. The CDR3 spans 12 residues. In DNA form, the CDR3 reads TGTGCCAGCAGCCCCATGAACACTGAAGCTTTCTTT. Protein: CASSPMNTEAFF.

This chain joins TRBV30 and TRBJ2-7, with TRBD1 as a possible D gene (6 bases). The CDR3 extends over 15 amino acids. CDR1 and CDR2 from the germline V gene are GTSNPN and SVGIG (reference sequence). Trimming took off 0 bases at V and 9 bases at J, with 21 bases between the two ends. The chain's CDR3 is CAWSVFGQGKGGQYF. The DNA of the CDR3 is TGTGCCTGGAGTGTATTCGGTCAGGGGAAAGGCGGGCAGTACTTC.

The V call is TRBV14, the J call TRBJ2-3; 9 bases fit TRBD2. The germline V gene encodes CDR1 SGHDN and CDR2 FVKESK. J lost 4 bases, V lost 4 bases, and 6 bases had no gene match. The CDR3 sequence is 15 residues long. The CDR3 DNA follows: TGTGCCAGCAGCCGTAGACTAGCGGCTGCAGATACGCAGTATTTT. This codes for CASSRRLAAADTQYF.

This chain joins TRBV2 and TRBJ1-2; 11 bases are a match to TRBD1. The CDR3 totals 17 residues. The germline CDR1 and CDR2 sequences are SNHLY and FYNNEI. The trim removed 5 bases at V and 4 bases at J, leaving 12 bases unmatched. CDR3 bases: TGTGCCAGCAGTCGGCGGGACAGGGGGAAATTCTTCTATGGCTACACCTTC. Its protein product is CASSRRDRGKFFYGYTF.

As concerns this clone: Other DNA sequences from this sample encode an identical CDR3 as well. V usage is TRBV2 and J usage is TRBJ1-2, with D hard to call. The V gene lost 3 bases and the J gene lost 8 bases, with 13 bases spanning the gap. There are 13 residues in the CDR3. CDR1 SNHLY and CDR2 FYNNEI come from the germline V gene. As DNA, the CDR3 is TGTGCCAGCAGTGAGGGGAGAGCGGGGGGCTACACCTTC. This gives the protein CASSEGRAGGYTF.

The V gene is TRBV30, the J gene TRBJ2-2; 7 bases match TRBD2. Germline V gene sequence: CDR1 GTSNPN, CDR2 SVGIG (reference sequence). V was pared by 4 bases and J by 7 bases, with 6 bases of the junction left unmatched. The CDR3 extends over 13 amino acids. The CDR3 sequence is CAWKGRADGELFF. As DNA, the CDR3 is TGTGCCTGGAAGGGGAGGGCGGACGGGGAGCTGTTTTTT.

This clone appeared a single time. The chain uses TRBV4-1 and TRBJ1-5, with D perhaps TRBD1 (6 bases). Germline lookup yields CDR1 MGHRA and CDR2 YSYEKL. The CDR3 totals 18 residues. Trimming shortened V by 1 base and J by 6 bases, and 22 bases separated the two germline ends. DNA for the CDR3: TGCGCCAGCAGCCAAGCGGAACAGGGTCGGACGGTGCGTCAGCCCCAGCATTTT. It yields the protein CASSQAEQGRTVRQPQHF.

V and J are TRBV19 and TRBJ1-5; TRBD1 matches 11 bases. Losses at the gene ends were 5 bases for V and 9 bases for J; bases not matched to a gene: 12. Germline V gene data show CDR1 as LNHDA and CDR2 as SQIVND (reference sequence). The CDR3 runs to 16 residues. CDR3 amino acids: CASSARDRGGLRPQHF. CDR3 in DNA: TGTGCCAGTAGTGCGCGGGACAGGGGGGGATTGCGGCCCCAGCATTTT.

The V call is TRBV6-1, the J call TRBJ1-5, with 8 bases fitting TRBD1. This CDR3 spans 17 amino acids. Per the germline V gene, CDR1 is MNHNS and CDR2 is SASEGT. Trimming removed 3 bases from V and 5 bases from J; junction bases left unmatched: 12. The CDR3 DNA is TGTGCCAGCAGTGATACGGATGACAGGGGTCTAGATCAGCCCCAGCATTTT. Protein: CASSDTDDRGLDQPQHF.

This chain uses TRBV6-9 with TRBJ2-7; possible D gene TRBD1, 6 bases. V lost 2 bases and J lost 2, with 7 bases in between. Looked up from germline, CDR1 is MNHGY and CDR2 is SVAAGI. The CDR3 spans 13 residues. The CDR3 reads CASSYGGPYEQYF. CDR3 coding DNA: TGTGCCAGCAGTTATGGGGGCCCCTACGAGCAGTACTTC.

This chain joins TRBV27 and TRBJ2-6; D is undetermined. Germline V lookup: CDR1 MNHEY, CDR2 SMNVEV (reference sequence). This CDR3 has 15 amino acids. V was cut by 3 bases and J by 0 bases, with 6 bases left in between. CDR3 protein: CASSLRPSGANVLTF. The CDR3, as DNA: TGTGCCAGCAGTTTGAGGCCCTCTGGGGCCAACGTCCTGACTTTC.

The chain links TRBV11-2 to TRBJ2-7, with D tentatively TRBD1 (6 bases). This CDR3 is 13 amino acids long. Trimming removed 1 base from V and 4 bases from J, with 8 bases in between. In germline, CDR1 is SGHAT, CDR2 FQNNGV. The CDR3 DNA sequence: TGTGCCAGCAGCTTAGCGACAGGATACGAGCAGTACTTC. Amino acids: CASSLATGYEQYF.

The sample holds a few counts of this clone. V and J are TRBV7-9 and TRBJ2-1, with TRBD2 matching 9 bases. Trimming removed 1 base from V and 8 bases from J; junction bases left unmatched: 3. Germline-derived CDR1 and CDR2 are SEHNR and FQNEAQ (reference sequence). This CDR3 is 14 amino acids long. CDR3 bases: TGTGCCAGCAGCTTAGACGGGACTAGCCATGAGCAGTTCTTC. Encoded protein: CASSLDGTSHEQFF.

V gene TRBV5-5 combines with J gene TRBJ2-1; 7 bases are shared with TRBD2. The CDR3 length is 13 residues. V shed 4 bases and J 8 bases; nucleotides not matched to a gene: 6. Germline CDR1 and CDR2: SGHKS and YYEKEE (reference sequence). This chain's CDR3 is CASSLPGGHEQFF. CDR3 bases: TGTGCCAGCAGCCTGCCGGGGGGACATGAGCAGTTCTTC.